What follows are 6 T cell receptor beta chains derived from one specimen sequenced in a study of immune evolution from preneoplasia to lung adenocarcinoma. Here immunoSEQ multiplex PCR was the method, and the copy in TCRdb shows in-frame clones only, minus some. The sample shows approximately 15,000 clones, about 85% of them seen only once. Sequenced: FFPE lung adenocarcinoma in situ tissue. Receptor source: a donor older than 65 with lung adenocarcinoma.

This chain connects TRBV5-1 to TRBJ2-1, with 9 bases fitting TRBD1. After removal of 4 bases from V and 9 bases from J, the junction contained 2 bases not matched to a gene. Germline loops: CDR1 SGHRS, CDR2 YFSETQ. The CDR3 is 12 amino acids. CDR3 protein: CASSGQGSEQFF. DNA of the CDR3: TGCGCCAGCAGCGGACAGGGGTCTGAGCAGTTCTTC.

CDR3 sequence: CASSEGVSSYNEQFF. In nucleotides, the CDR3 is TGCGCCAGCAGCGAGGGCGTTAGCTCCTACAATGAGCAGTTCTTC. The rearrangement links TRBV5-1 to TRBJ2-1; a possible D gene is TRBD2 (5 bases). Trimming removed 4 bases from V and 0 bases from J, with 11 bases in between. The length of the CDR3 is 15 residues. Looked up from germline, CDR1 is SGHRS and CDR2 is YFSETQ.

The chain is built from TRBV5-1 and TRBJ2-1; TRBD2 matches at 8 bases. The CDR3 length is 18 residues. Germline V CDR1 and CDR2: SGHRS, YFSETQ. The V segment lost 0 bases and the J segment 3 bases; nucleotides outside the gene matches: 11. The CDR3 sequence: CASSLGPSTGGGYNEQFF. The CDR3 nucleotides read TGCGCCAGCAGCTTGGGTCCCTCTACGGGAGGGGGCTACAATGAGCAGTTCTTC.

This chain uses TRBV19 with TRBJ2-1, with D uncertain. The CDR3 runs 13 residues. The V gene's germline CDR1 is LNHDA and CDR2 SQIVND (reference sequence). The V end lost 8 bases, the J end lost 0 bases, and 8 bases lay between the germline ends. The chain's CDR3 is CASGGNSYNEQFF. The DNA of the CDR3 is TGTGCCAGTGGTGGGAACTCCTACAATGAGCAGTTCTTC.

This clone came up a few times. The DNA of the CDR3 is TGTGCCAGCAGTTCATTTAGCTGGGACAGGGAAAACAATGAGCAGTTCTTC. It translates to CASSSFSWDRENNEQFF. The chain joins TRBV28 to TRBJ2-1; 9 bases are a match to TRBD1. Germline V CDR1 and CDR2: MDHEN, SYDVKM. Trimming cost V 4 bases and J 5 bases; bases outside gene matches: 12. The CDR3 consists of 17 residues.

This chain links TRBV2 with TRBJ1-1; no firm D call. The CDR3 extends over 12 amino acids. V gave up 5 bases and J gave up 11 bases, with 15 bases separating them. The germline V gene encodes CDR1 SNHLY and CDR2 FYNNEI. As DNA, the CDR3 is TGTGCCAGCAGTTTCGTCCCCCCGGGGGCTTTCTTT. Translating gives CASSFVPPGAFF.